These 23 T cell receptor beta chains were all obtained from the same sample, sequenced in a study of T cell changes during pregnancy in multiple sclerosis. Profiling relied on immunoSEQ multiplex PCR, and the TCRdb table lists in-frame clones only, not all of them. This table has around 60,000 clones, 88% appearing once. This specimen consisted of peripheral blood, obtained in the first trimester of pregnancy. The receptors derive from a female donor with multiple sclerosis, enrolled in a pregnancy study.

V and J are TRBV7-2 and TRBJ2-1; 16 nucleotides agree with TRBD2. In germline, CDR1 is SGHTA, CDR2 FQGNSA. V lost 6 bases to trimming and J lost 2 bases; unmatched junction nucleotides: 7. This CDR3 is 18 amino acids long. The CDR3 sequence: CASSPSGLAGGPYNEQFF. Written as DNA, the CDR3 is TGTGCCAGCAGTCCCTCGGGACTAGCGGGAGGGCCCTACAATGAGCAGTTCTTC.

The chain couples TRBV30 to TRBJ2-5; 11 bases map to TRBD2. The V gene end was trimmed by 2 bases and the J gene end by 2 bases; junction bases not matched to a gene: 4. This CDR3 has 15 amino acids. The germline gives CDR1 GTSNPN, CDR2 SVGIG (reference sequence). CDR3 nucleotide sequence: TGTGCCTGGAGTAAGGGACTAGCGGCACAAGAGACCCAGTACTTC. Translating gives CAWSKGLAAQETQYF. The entire variable domain, with the rest obtained from reference TRBV30 and TRBJ2-5, is as follows: SQTIHQWPATLVQPVGSPLSLECTVEGTSNPNLYWYRQAAGRGLQLLFYSVGIGQISSEVPQNLSASRPQDRQFILSSKKLLLSDSGFYLCAWSKGLAAQETQYFGPGTRLLVL.

This clone came up once. The chain has TRBV27 and TRBJ2-5; D may be TRBD1 (6 bases). The germline CDR1 and CDR2 sequences are MNHEY and SMNVEV (reference sequence). With 6 bases removed from V and 4 bases from J, the gap between germline ends came to 15 bases. This CDR3 is 14 amino acids long. CDR3 coding DNA: TGTGCCAGCAGCAGCAGGGGCAGAAGAGAGACCCAGTACTTC. Its protein is CASSSRGRRETQYF.

CDR3 sequence: CASSFTRDRPYEQYF. The DNA of the CDR3 is TGTGCCAGCAGCTTTACCCGGGACAGACCCTACGAGCAGTACTTC. V and J are TRBV7-9 and TRBJ2-7; the match to TRBD1 covers 7 bases. V dropped 3 bases and J dropped 2; count of bases not matched to a gene: 7. The CDR3 sequence is 15 residues long. Germline V gene lookup returns CDR1 SEHNR and CDR2 FQNEAQ (reference sequence).

This chain uses TRBV5-1 with TRBJ2-7; 8 nucleotides align to TRBD1. Germline V CDR1 and CDR2: SGHRS, YFSETQ. V lost 4 bases to trimming and J lost 3 bases; unmatched junction nucleotides: 24. The CDR3 contains 20 residues. Here the CDR3 reads CASSHNSGTGVGAGNYEQYF. In DNA, the CDR3 is TGCGCCAGCAGCCATAACTCCGGGACAGGCGTAGGAGCGGGCAACTACGAGCAGTACTTC.

The chain employs TRBV4-1 and TRBJ2-7; tentative D call: TRBD2 (6 bases). Germline V CDR1 and CDR2: MGHRA, YSYEKL. Between the trimmed V and J ends, which lost 0 bases and 7 bases, there was a span of 13 bases. CDR3 length equals 14 residues. The CDR3 spells CASSQDPGVAEQYF. In DNA, the CDR3 is TGCGCCAGCAGCCAAGATCCGGGGGTGGCGGAGCAGTACTTC.

The chain is built from TRBV28 and TRBJ2-3; 8 positions match TRBD2. The CDR3 is 16 residues long. Trimming at V came to 3 bases and at J to 2 bases, leaving 7 bases not matched to a gene. CDR1 and CDR2 from the germline V gene are MDHEN and SYDVKM. CDR3 DNA: TGTGCCAGCAGTTTGGTAGCGGGATGCACCACAGATACGCAGTATTTT. It yields the protein CASSLVAGCTTDTQYF.

The V call is TRBV5-1, the J call TRBJ1-2; D remains unclear. Between the trimmed V and J ends, which lost 4 bases and 6 bases, there was a span of 13 bases. This CDR3 spans 13 amino acids. Per the germline V gene, CDR1 is SGHRS and CDR2 is YFSETQ. CDR3: CASSPTGRDGYTF. CDR3 nucleotides: TGCGCCAGCAGCCCCACCGGCCGGGATGGCTACACCTTC.

This clone was seen more than once but under ten times. This chain uses TRBV7-2 with TRBJ2-2, with no clear D. The CDR3 runs to 13 residues. Germline CDR1 reads SGHTA; CDR2 reads FQGNSA. Trimming removed 3 bases from V and 4 bases from J, with 6 bases in between. Written as DNA, the CDR3 is TGTGCCAGCAGCTTCATAGCCACCGGGGAGCTGTTTTTT. This translates into CASSFIATGELFF.

The chain has TRBV7-6 and TRBJ2-1; 9 positions agree with TRBD2. CDR3 length: 17 residues. In germline, CDR1 is SGHVS, CDR2 FNYEAQ. V was clipped by 1 base and J by 1 base; unmatched bases: 5. The CDR3, as DNA: TGTGCCAGCAGCTTAGAGGCTAGCGGGATATCCTACAATGAGCAGTTCTTC. Protein product: CASSLEASGISYNEQFF.

The V gene is TRBV28, the J gene TRBJ2-5, with a possible D match to TRBD1 (5 bases). CDR1 and CDR2 from the germline V gene are MDHEN and SYDVKM. Trimming cost V 5 bases and J 2 bases, with 21 bases left between them. The CDR3 consists of 17 residues. The CDR3 DNA is TGTGCCAGCAGTCCACTTCCCGCTGACAGTGGACAAGAGACCCAGTACTTC. This encodes CASSPLPADSGQETQYF.

The chain employs TRBV2 and TRBJ2-1; 10 nucleotides align to TRBD2. The CDR3 has 15 amino acids. The germline V gene encodes CDR1 SNHLY and CDR2 FYNNEI. The V and J ends lost 1 base and 8 bases, in that order; junction bases with no gene match: 5. The CDR3 nucleotides read TGTGCCAGCAGTGAAGTGGCTAGCGGGAGCTATGAGCAGTTCTTC. Encoded protein: CASSEVASGSYEQFF. The whole variable domain, filled in from reference TRBV2 and TRBJ2-1, reads EPEVTQTPSHQVTQMGQEVILRCVPISNHLYFYWYRQILGQKVEFLVSFYNNEISEKSEIFDDQFSVERPDGSNFTLKIRSTKLEDSAMYFCASSEVASGSYEQFFGPGTRLTVL.

The V gene is TRBV7-7, the J gene TRBJ1-1; D call uncertain. The CDR3 loop spans 12 amino acids. V was trimmed by 5 bases and J by 11 bases, leaving 15 bases between them. Germline values: CDR1 SSHAT, CDR2 FNYEAQ (reference sequence). CDR3 residues: CASSLRTDPAFF. DNA for the CDR3: TGTGCCAGCAGCCTCCGTACAGATCCGGCTTTCTTT. The variable domain in full, completed from reference TRBV7-7 and TRBJ1-1, reads GAGVSQSPRYKVTKRGQDVTLRCDPISSHATLYWYQQALGQGPEFLTYFNYEAQPDKSGLPSDRFSAERPEGSISTLTIQRTEQRDSAMYRCASSLRTDPAFFGQGTRLTVV.

DNA for the CDR3: TGCGCCAGCAGCTCCGACAGAGACTATGGCTACACCTTC. Residues: CASSSDRDYGYTF. The chain is built from TRBV5-1 and TRBJ1-2; D is perhaps TRBD1 (5 bases). There are 13 residues in the CDR3. V lost 3 bases and J 3 bases, leaving 9 bases between the germline ends. Germline lookup yields CDR1 SGHRS and CDR2 YFSETQ. Complete variable domain (other parts from reference TRBV5-1 and TRBJ1-2): KAGVTQTPRYLIKTRGQQVTLSCSPISGHRSVSWYQQTPGQGLQFLFEYFSETQRNKGNFPGRFSGRQFSNSRSEMNVSTLELGDSALYLCASSSDRDYGYTFGSGTRLTVV.

The genes are TRBV6-1 and TRBJ1-1; D gene uncertain. Germline CDR1 reads MNHNS; CDR2 reads SASEGT. Trimming cost V 9 bases and J 3 bases, with 14 bases left between them. The CDR3 spans 13 residues. DNA of the CDR3: TGTGCCAGTGGCAGGTTCCTTTACACTGAAGCTTTCTTT. It codes for CASGRFLYTEAFF.

This clone appeared a few times. This chain connects TRBV6-4 to TRBJ2-2; 13 bases are shared with TRBD2. CDR1 is MRHNA, CDR2 SNTAGT, per germline. Trimming cost V 3 bases and J 6 bases; bases outside gene matches: 1. The CDR3 is made up of 15 amino acids. Here the CDR3 DNA reads TGTGCCAGCAGTGAACTAGCGGGAGGGTCCGGGGAGCTGTTTTTT. It translates to CASSELAGGSGELFF.

The chain has TRBV28 and TRBJ1-5; 10 bases align to TRBD1. CDR1 is MDHEN and CDR2 is SYDVKM in the germline V gene. The CDR3 totals 14 residues. V gave up 4 bases and J gave up 5 bases; unmatched junction bases: 2. CDR3 loop: CASSSGQGDQPQHF. The DNA for the CDR3 is TGTGCCAGCAGTTCAGGACAGGGGGATCAGCCCCAGCATTTT.

This chain links TRBV4-1 with TRBJ2-3; 15 bases line up with TRBD2. This CDR3 has 17 residues. With 7 bases clipped from V and 6 bases from J, the junction kept 11 bases outside the gene matches. Germline loops: CDR1 MGHRA, CDR2 YSYEKL. The CDR3 DNA follows: TGCGCCAGCAACCGCGGACTAGCGGGAGGGTTGGGCGATACGCAGTATTTT. Its protein product is CASNRGLAGGLGDTQYF.

The chain combines TRBV6-5 with TRBJ2-1; D is perhaps TRBD2 (6 bases). The CDR3 is 15 amino acids. Between the trimmed V and J ends, which lost 5 bases and 1 base, there was a span of 12 bases. In germline, CDR1 is MNHEY, CDR2 SVGAGI. Here the CDR3 reads CASSTGTHSYNEQFF. The CDR3 DNA is TGTGCCAGCAGTACCGGGACTCATTCCTACAATGAGCAGTTCTTC.

V is TRBV5-6 and J is TRBJ2-1, with TRBD2 matching 10 bases. Germline lookup yields CDR1 SGHDT and CDR2 YYEEEE. The V and J ends lost 2 bases and 7 bases, in that order; junction bases with no gene match: 3. The CDR3 has 14 amino acids. The CDR3 loop is CASSLAGGSNEQFF. CDR3 nucleotide sequence: TGTGCCAGCAGCTTAGCGGGAGGGAGTAATGAGCAGTTCTTC. The whole variable domain, remainder taken from reference TRBV5-6 and TRBJ2-1, is DAGVTQSPTHLIKTRGQQVTLRCSPKSGHDTVSWYQQALGQGPQFIFQYYEEEERQRGNFPDRFSGHQFPNYSSELNVNALLLGDSALYLCASSLAGGSNEQFFGPGTRLTVL.

This clone was observed once. CDR3 loop: CASSTQGSRSGANVLTF. The DNA of the CDR3 is TGCGCCAGCAGCACCCAGGGTTCCAGATCTGGGGCCAACGTCCTGACTTTC. The chain has TRBV5-1 and TRBJ2-6, with D possibly matching TRBD1 (5 bases). Germline CDR1 is SGHRS and CDR2 is YFSETQ. CDR3 size: 17 residues. Trimming removed 4 bases from V and 1 base from J, with 15 bases in between.

The rearrangement joins TRBV6-5 to TRBJ2-3; 7 nucleotides agree with TRBD2. The junction had 9 bases not matched to a gene; V was cut back by 4 bases and J by 2 bases. Germline CDR1 reads MNHEY; CDR2 reads SVGAGI. The CDR3 spans 16 residues. In DNA, the CDR3 is TGTGCCAGCAGTTTAGGAGCGGGACCCTACACAGATACGCAGTATTTT. Encoded protein: CASSLGAGPYTDTQYF.

The genes are TRBV5-1 and TRBJ2-1; 9 bases match TRBD2. V lost 2 bases and J lost 4; bases outside the gene matches: 10. This CDR3 region has 17 residues. Germline lookup yields CDR1 SGHRS and CDR2 YFSETQ. This CDR3 reads CASSFGGRVLLYNEQFF. CDR3 bases: TGCGCCAGCAGCTTCGGCGGGAGGGTTCTCTTGTACAATGAGCAGTTCTTC.